This TCR beta chain was identified in a study of blood T cells in healthy people across ages. Turning to this clonotype: Antigen unknown.

Study findings and constraints: Estimated diversity that came from one million T cells was considered an underestimate.

The authors ran a second PCR of roughly 6 to 12 cycles using a sample-barcoded 5' primer and a J-beta primer mix. Each cDNA molecule, via a template-switch adaptor with 12 random nucleotides, was tagged. TCRdb reprocessed the 5' RACE reads via MiXCR and lists one record per CDR3 protein. This table has approximately 800,000 distinct CDR3 sequences, 58% appearing once. The germline CDR1 and CDR2 sequences are SEHNR and FQNEAQ (reference sequence). The length of the CDR3 is 15 residues. Each sample had at least 6.5 million PBMCs isolated. The chain links TRBV7-9 to TRBJ2-5, with 8 nucleotides matching TRBD1. The tail of the sequence fits TRBJ2-7 better, so the J call may be wrong. The sample consisted of blood. This receptor was taken from a man aged 25-40 years in good health. The CDR3 region has the DNA TGTGCCAGCAGCAGGGGACAGGTGGAAGGTTACGAGCAGTACTTC. Translating it yields CASSRGQVEGYEQYF.